This record looks at one T cell receptor beta chain sequence and its context. TCRdb's copy holds only in-frame clones and misses some; the assay was immunoSEQ multiplex PCR. The table has 45,000 to 60,000 clones, about nine tenths seen once. This sample is part of a study of technical replicates of blood from a handful of donors. The germline V gene encodes CDR1 SNHLY and CDR2 FYNNEI. V gave up 7 bases and J gave up 5 bases; unmatched junction bases: 9. The length of the CDR3 is 14 residues. The sequence was obtained from a human donor in good health. Some clones in this sample may be carry-over from other donors' samples. The chain is built from TRBV2 and TRBJ1-1; the match to TRBD1 covers 8 bases. Sequenced: PBMCs. CDR3 in DNA: TGTGCCAGCACAACAGACAGGGGTGGAACTGAAGCTTTCTTT. The encoded protein is CASTTDRGGTEAFF.